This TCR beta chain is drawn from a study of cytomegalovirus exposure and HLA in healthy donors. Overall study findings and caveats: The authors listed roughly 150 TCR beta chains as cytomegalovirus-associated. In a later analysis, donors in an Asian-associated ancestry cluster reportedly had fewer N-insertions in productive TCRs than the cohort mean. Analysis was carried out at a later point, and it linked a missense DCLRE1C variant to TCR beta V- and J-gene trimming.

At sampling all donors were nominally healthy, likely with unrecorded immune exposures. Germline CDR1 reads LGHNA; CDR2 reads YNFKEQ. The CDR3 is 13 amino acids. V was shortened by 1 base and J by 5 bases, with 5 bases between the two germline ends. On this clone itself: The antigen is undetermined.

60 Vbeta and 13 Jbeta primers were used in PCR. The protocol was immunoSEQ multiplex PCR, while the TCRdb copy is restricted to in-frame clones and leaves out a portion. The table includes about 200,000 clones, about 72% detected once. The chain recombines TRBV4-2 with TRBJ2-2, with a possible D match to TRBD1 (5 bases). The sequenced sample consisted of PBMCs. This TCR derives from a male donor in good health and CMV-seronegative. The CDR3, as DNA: TGTGCCAGCAGCCAAGGGACAACCGGGGAGCTGTTTTTT. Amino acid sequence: CASSQGTTGELFF.